This is a list of T cell receptor beta chains from one sample in a study of beta chain features in type 1 diabetes. Sequencing used immunoSEQ multiplex PCR; TCRdb keeps in-frame clones, though not all of them. Found here are 250,000 to 300,000 clones, 13% to 15% of them singletons; the top ten hold roughly 0.018%. Material for sequencing was naive CD4+ T cells from blood. The receptors stem from a man aged 25-45 years with type 1 diabetes. Both conserved end residues are part of each CDR3. Fields, in order: D gene, clone size, V gene, J gene, CDR3 DNA, CDR3 protein. A D gene is named only where the DNA matches it firmly. Expanded clones get a size class; other rows say once, few or many, or leave the size out.

NA,NA,TRBV5-1,TRBJ1-1,TGCGCCAGCAGCTTGGAGGGGTCCGGCACTGAAGCTTTCTTT,CASSLEGSGTEAFF
TRBD2,NA,TRBV4-3,TRBJ2-7,TGCGCCAGCAGCCTGTACGGCCCTAGCGGGTCCTACGAGCAGTACTTC,CASSLYGPSGSYEQYF
TRBD2,NA,TRBV7-2,TRBJ2-2,TGTGCCAGCAGCTTCGGGGGGGCGAACACCGGGGAGCTGTTTTTT,CASSFGGANTGELFF
TRBD1,few,TRBV28,TRBJ2-1,TGTGCCAGCAGTGTGACAGGGAATGAGCAGTTCTTC,CASSVTGNEQFF
TRBD2,NA,TRBV5-1,TRBJ2-1,TGCGCCAGCAGCTTCGTGGACAGGGGTACTAGCGGGAGTATTTTTGAGCAGTTCTTC,CASSFVDRGTSGSIFEQFF
TRBD1,NA,TRBV6-1,TRBJ2-1,TGTGCCAGCAGTGAACTTACAGGGGGTTGGAATGAGCAGTTCTTC,CASSELTGGWNEQFF
NA,NA,TRBV27,TRBJ2-1,TGTGCCAGCAGTCTCCCCCTGGTTGGCGAGCAGTTCTTC,CASSLPLVGEQFF
NA,few,TRBV18,TRBJ2-7,TGTGCCAGCTCACCACCCTCACAGGGTAACTACGAGCAGTACTTC,CASSPPSQGNYEQYF
TRBD1,few,TRBV30,TRBJ1-2,TGTGCCTGGATAACCGGGCCAGGGGGATTGAGTAACTTC,CAWITGPGGLSNF
NA,few,TRBV2,TRBJ2-7,TGTGCCAGCAGTGATCCAGCCCCTAGACCCTACGAGCAGTACTTC,CASSDPAPRPYEQYF
NA,NA,TRBV5-4,TRBJ2-1,TGTGCCAGCAGCTTGGAGGTAGGGGGAGAGCAGTTCTTC,CASSLEVGGEQFF
NA,NA,TRBV18,TRBJ1-1,TGTGCCAGCTCACCTTTAGACAGCTGGAACACTGAAGCTTTCTTT,CASSPLDSWNTEAFF
TRBD1,few,TRBV4-1,TRBJ1-1,TGCGCCAGCAGCCAAAATACTGGGACAGGGAGTACTGAAGCTTTCTTT,CASSQNTGTGSTEAFF
TRBD2,NA,TRBV19,TRBJ2-7,TGTGCCAGTAGTATGGCTCGGACTAGCATCTACGAGCAGTACTTC,CASSMARTSIYEQYF
NA,NA,TRBV5-1,TRBJ1-4,TGCGCCAGCAGCTCACAGGGAGGGAGCGAAAAACTGTTTTTT,CASSSQGGSEKLFF
TRBD2,few,TRBV9,TRBJ2-1,TGTGCCAGCAGCGCCTCCGGGACTAGTGTAGTTGAGCAGTTCTTC,CASSASGTSVVEQFF
NA,few,TRBV5-1,TRBJ1-1,TGCGCCAGCAGCTTGGGGTCGGTATGGACTGAAGCTTTCTTT,CASSLGSVWTEAFF
NA,NA,TRBV7-9,TRBJ1-2,TGTGCCAGCAGCTTAAAAGCGGGCGACTATGGCTACACCTTC,CASSLKAGDYGYTF
NA,NA,TRBV10-3,TRBJ1-2,TGTGCCATCAGTGAGGAGGCCAGGGCCTATGGCTACACCTTC,CAISEEARAYGYTF
NA,NA,TRBV5-1,TRBJ1-5,TGCGCCAGCAGCGCCGAGGGACAATTCCATCAGCCCCAGCATTTT,CASSAEGQFHQPQHF
TRBD2,NA,TRBV5-1,TRBJ2-3,TGCGCCAGCAGCGGGAGAACTAGCGGGAGCACAGATACGCAGTATTTT,CASSGRTSGSTDTQYF
TRBD2,NA,TRBV30,TRBJ2-1,TGTGCCTGGAGTGTCGGGGGGCGGGGGAGCGGGAGGGGTGAGCAGTTCTTC,CAWSVGGRGSGRGEQFF
TRBD2,few,TRBV5-1,TRBJ2-2,TGCGCCAGCAGCTTACAAGCGGGAGGGAACACCGGGGAGCTGTTTTTT,CASSLQAGGNTGELFF
TRBD2,few,TRBV28,TRBJ2-3,TGTGCCAGCCGTACGGCAGCGGGAGACCGGGATACGCAGTATTTT,CASRTAAGDRDTQYF
TRBD1,few,TRBV18,TRBJ1-1,TGTGCCAGCTCATCGACAGGGTTGAACACTGAAGCTTTCTTT,CASSSTGLNTEAFF
NA,few,TRBV13,TRBJ2-2,TGTGCCAGCAGCTCCACAGGGACCGGGGAGCTGTTTTTT,CASSSTGTGELFF
TRBD2,few,TRBV5-6,TRBJ2-3,TGTGCCAGCAGCCTACGGACTAGCGCGCCCACAGATACGCAGTATTTT,CASSLRTSAPTDTQYF
NA,NA,TRBV5-4,TRBJ2-6,TGTGCCAGCAGCTTGGGGGGGGCTGGGGCCAACGTCCTGACTTTC,CASSLGGAGANVLTF
NA,NA,TRBV7-3,TRBJ2-1,TGTGCCAGCAGCCGTACTCCGAACGAGCAGTTCTTC,CASSRTPNEQFF
NA,NA,TRBV18,TRBJ1-2,TGTGCCAGCTCACCGTTAGAGGTCCAGGGGTTTGGCTACACCTTC,CASSPLEVQGFGYTF
TRBD2,NA,TRBV7-9,TRBJ2-1,TGTGCCAGCAGCTACTTAGCGGGAAGATACAATGAGCAGTTCTTC,CASSYLAGRYNEQFF
TRBD2,few,TRBV7-9,TRBJ2-7,TGTGCCAGCAGCTTTGCGACTAGCGTCCACGAGCAGTACTTC,CASSFATSVHEQYF
NA,NA,TRBV11-2,TRBJ2-3,TGTGCCAGCCGCGGAGTGGGAGATACGCAGTATTTT,CASRGVGDTQYF
NA,few,TRBV5-1,TRBJ2-7,TGCGCCAGCAGCGCCCGGGACAACTACGAGCAGTACTTC,CASSARDNYEQYF
NA,NA,TRBV7-9,TRBJ2-5,TGTGCCAGCAGCTTAGGTACTGCGGAGACCCAGTACTTC,CASSLGTAETQYF
TRBD1,NA,TRBV14,TRBJ2-7,TGTGCCAGCAGCCAGGGACAGGGAATCTCCTACGAGCAGTACTTC,CASSQGQGISYEQYF
TRBD2,NA,TRBV5-1,TRBJ2-1,TGCGCCAGCAGCAACGGACTAGCGGGAGCTAATGAGCAGTTCTTC,CASSNGLAGANEQFF
TRBD2,NA,TRBV11-2,TRBJ2-5,TGTGCCAGCAGCTACACTAGCGGCCCTAGGTCCCAGTACTTC,CASSYTSGPRSQYF
NA,few,TRBV2,TRBJ1-1,TGTGCCAGCAGTGAAAACAGACCGAACACTGAAGCTTTCTTT,CASSENRPNTEAFF
NA,few,TRBV5-4,TRBJ2-3,TGTGCCAGCAGCCAAGATCCGATAGCGGGCACAGATACGCAGTATTTT,CASSQDPIAGTDTQYF
TRBD1,few,TRBV5-1,TRBJ1-5,TGCGCCAGCAGCCCAACAGGGGGCGGAAATCAGCCCCAGCATTTT,CASSPTGGGNQPQHF